This TCR beta chain was sequenced in a study of a mutant IDH1 vaccine in newly diagnosed glioma. Study background: Earlier treatment was radiotherapy, temozolomide, or both, with most getting both.

As for time point: week 23, last vaccination. With topical imiquimod, each dose of the vaccine consisted of 300 ug of mutant IDH1 20-mer peptide. Some clones are missing from TCRdb's copy, which holds only in-frame ones; the method was immunoSEQ multiplex PCR. The sample consists of about 60,000 clones, over 80% of them appearing once. This clone was counted a single time. Antigen unknown. The CDR3 length is 14 residues. V lost 0 bases, J lost 5 bases, and 4 bases stayed unmatched. Germline CDR1 SGHTA, CDR2 FQGNSA. This chain joins TRBV7-2 and TRBJ2-7; 7 positions match TRBD2. This sample comprised PBMCs, obtained from a glioma patient whose treatment included an IDH1 peptide vaccine. The receptor comes from a man aged 40-55 years with glioma. CDR3 nucleotide sequence: TGTGCCAGCAGCTTAGCCGGGAGGCTGGACGAGCAGTACTTC. It translates to CASSLAGRLDEQYF.